In its sample, the clone carrying this TCR beta chain was seen a few times. Its antigen remains unidentified. Germline CDR1 SGHTA, CDR2 FQGNSA. This CDR3 comprises 17 residues. With 1 base removed from V and 5 bases from J, the gap between germline ends came to 19 bases. This sample was included in a study of identical twins. The study, taken as a whole, reports: There is a chance that invariant MAIT and iNKT cells partially muddied zero-insertion analyses. Out-of-frame alpha sequences common to twins exhibited an excess of low generation probability.

With template switching, a universal primer site was added, and the cDNA carried unique molecular identifiers. TCRdb analysed the 5' RACE reads with MiXCR anew, one entry per CDR3 protein. The sample includes some 250,000 distinct CDR3 sequences, approximately 12% of them seen just once. This sample was also put to use in a study of yellow fever vaccine responses in identical twins.

This sequence was found in a woman between 18 and 29 years old in good health. This chain connects TRBV7-2 to TRBJ2-3, with D perhaps matching TRBD1 or TRBD2 (5 bases each). Sequenced material: memory (CD45RO+) T cells sorted from blood. CDR3 sequence reads: CASSLGASRGTGDTQYF. The CDR3 DNA reads TGTGCCAGCAGCTTAGGCGCGAGTCGGGGAACAGGAGATACGCAGTATTTT.